This TCR beta chain was sequenced in a study of vaccination and CD4 T cells after COVID-19 (dated by TCRdb to between 2021 and 2022). Broadly, across the study: Convalescent patients had a positive SARS-CoV-2 result on nasal swab PCR, and of these patients, several had mild disease and one had severe disease. As controls, cultures received a CEFX viral epitope pool (the positive control), an HIV-1 Nef peptide pool (the negative control), or no peptide at all. Post-COVID blood samples were collected from convalescent patients a median of approximately 100 days after diagnosis, with a range of roughly 30 to 161 days. Overlapping spike peptide pools from SARS-CoV-2 and from the common cold coronaviruses HCoV-NL63, HCoV-OC43 and HCoV-229E were used as culture stimuli. In ten to eleven COVID-19 convalescent patients and 4 infection-naive healthy vaccine recipients, researchers compared the spike-specific CD4+ TCR repertoire from before mRNA vaccination with the repertoire from after. The convalescent cohort comprised six males and four females, including two Hispanic individuals, seven Caucasians, two Asians and one multiracial person. Post-vaccine blood samples were taken a median of 72 days after the second vaccine dose, with a range of roughly 13 to 250 days. Participants got two doses of the Pfizer-BioNTech BNT162b2 vaccine (n=8) or two doses of the Moderna mRNA-1273 vaccine (n=2). The full study reports these points: The median number of SARS-CoV-2-reactive clonotypes rose from 20 to 25 after infection to a few dozen after vaccination, but the change was not significant. In convalescent patients, a median roughly 87% of post-vaccine SARS-CoV-2-reactive clones were detected only after vaccination, suggesting vaccine-specific priming. Nearly all vaccine-specific clones in convalescent patients (304 of 307) were mono-reactive for SARS-CoV-2 spike rather than cross-reactive with common cold coronaviruses. The number of convalescent patients in the study was relatively small, and the study did not examine early timepoints following natural infection.

Sample treatment or condition, as interpreted from the label and publication: roughly 10-day PBMC culture with coronavirus spike peptide pools or control peptides (ViraFEST assay). The ViraFEST assay was used in the study, in which antigen-specific T cells were expanded with peptide pools and expanded clonotypes were subsequently identified by TCR sequencing. The convalescent patients' positive SARS-CoV-2 PCR tests fell between March and December 2020, which was before the Alpha, Beta and Delta variants emerged in the United States. Some 2 million PBMCs per well were cultured in IMDM with roughly 5% human AB serum and 8 to 10 IU/ml IL-2, plus 10 ug/ml peptide pools. Half of the culture medium was replaced with fresh IL-2-containing medium on days 3 and 7. Once the cells had been in culture for around 10 days, the EasySep CD4+ T cell isolation kit was used to isolate CD4+ T cells by negative selection. Ficoll-Paque Plus gradient centrifugation was used to isolate PBMCs from whole blood, and the isolated PBMCs were then either used fresh or cryopreserved at -140C. In general, triplicate wells were set up for every culture condition.

Receptors were amplified or captured by PCR. TCR sequencing of DNA from cultured CD4+ T cells used the Oncomine TCR Beta short-read assay at the Johns Hopkins FTIC core. The QIAamp micro DNA kit was used to extract genomic DNA from the cultured CD4+ T cells. Oncomine TCR Beta libraries made from cultured CD4+ T cells were pooled using unique dual indexes and sequenced on an Illumina iSeq 100. Regarding the original processing steps: Non-productive sequences were filtered out, and CDR3s that did not start with C, did not end with F or W, or were shorter than 7 amino acids were discarded. Antigen-specific clonotypes were identified with the MANAFEST web application by comparing peptide-stimulated wells with reference and other culture wells. To be called positive, a clone needed an FDR below 0.05, an odds ratio above 5, and a productive frequency above 0.1% in at least two of three replicate wells. A clonotype was classed as cross-reactive if the clonotype showed significant expansion both in SARS-CoV-2 spike wells and in at least one common cold coronavirus spike condition. CDR3 homology was assessed with Levenshtein distances (stringdist) and unrooted phylogenetic trees (ape) in R version 3.6.1. TCRdb trimmed public reads at Q25 via fastp, called clones via MiXCR and kept in-frame beta chains. Every CDR3 protein is listed once, alongside the most common genes and DNA of its rows. None of the V and J calls come from the authors' own analysis; TCRdb made them. The sample table contains more than 15,000 distinct CDR3 sequences; only one count was recorded for roughly 40% of them. 9% of the sample goes to the ten largest clones.

On this clonotype itself: Its antigen is not yet known. Base-call qualities are not available, and no considerably larger clone is one nucleotide away.

The CDR3, cysteine through phenylalanine, is 13 amino acids long. Of all the DNA, just the CDR3 is kept, 39 bases in frame from base 1. V loses 6 bases of germline sequence and J loses 0 bases, and the interval between the two ends is 7 bases. CDR1 LNHDA and CDR2 SQIVND are derived from the germline V gene (reference sequence). The V and J segments used are TRBV19 and TRBJ2-3; the D gene is unclear. The TCR comes from a human donor who had recovered from COVID-19. The sequencing used CD4+ T cells from blood, cultured in vitro, collected after SARS-CoV-2 vaccination. The CDR3 in this case is CASRSISTDTQYF. In nucleotides, the sequence is TGTGCCAGTAGAAGTATTAGCACAGATACGCAGTATTTT.